The 8 T cell receptor beta chains reported below all come from one sample, sequenced in a study of OX40 agonist ivuxolimab in advanced cancers. This table comes from immunoSEQ multiplex PCR, and its TCRdb copy is limited to in-frame clones, with some not included. The data contain some 30,000 clones, roughly 90% of them singletons. This material consisted of CD4+ or CD8+ T cells sorted from blood, taken in a trial of the OX40 agonist ivuxolimab. Receptors originate from an adult with an advanced solid tumor such as melanoma, head and neck, liver or kidney cancer.

The V gene is TRBV9, the J gene TRBJ1-5; 9 bases fit TRBD1. This CDR3 is built from 15 residues. V shed 3 bases, J shed 4 bases, and the junction held 5 bases outside the gene matches. Germline V gene sequence: CDR1 SGDLS, CDR2 YYNGEE. This chain's CDR3 is CASSAQGARNQPQHF. In DNA, the CDR3 is TGTGCCAGCAGCGCACAGGGGGCAAGGAATCAGCCCCAGCATTTT.

V and J are TRBV27 and TRBJ2-3; 7 bases agree with TRBD1. Germline loops: CDR1 MNHEY, CDR2 SMNVEV (reference sequence). The CDR3 contains 16 residues. V shed 1 base and J 2 bases; nucleotides not matched to a gene: 6. The CDR3 region is CASSLWGQRNTDTQYF. CDR3 bases: TGTGCCAGCAGTTTATGGGGACAGAGAAACACAGATACGCAGTATTTT.

V gene TRBV4-1 combines with J gene TRBJ2-1; 12 bases are a match to TRBD2. Per the germline V gene, CDR1 is MGHRA and CDR2 is YSYEKL. J gave up 4 bases and V 0 bases, and 10 bases lay outside the gene matches. The CDR3 covers 19 residues. The CDR3 region has the DNA TGCGCCAGCAGCCAAGATGGGAAGTTGACTAGCGGGAGTTACAATGAGCAGTTCTTC. It specifies CASSQDGKLTSGSYNEQFF.

V and J are TRBV15 and TRBJ1-3; 8 positions agree with TRBD1. Germline V gene sequence: CDR1 LNHNV, CDR2 YYDKDF (reference sequence). V gave up 5 bases and J gave up 5 bases; unmatched junction bases: 8. The CDR3 totals 15 residues. The CDR3 is CATSSSRGLRNTIYF. CDR3 nucleotides: TGTGCCACCAGCTCGAGCAGGGGGCTGAGAAACACCATATATTTT.

The chain couples TRBV15 to TRBJ1-4, with 8 bases that match TRBD1. This CDR3 comprises 15 residues. Losses at the gene ends were 4 bases for V and 7 bases for J; bases not matched to a gene: 8. From germline, CDR1 is LNHNV and CDR2 YYDKDF (reference sequence). In DNA, the CDR3 is TGTGCCACCAGCAAGAGAGGGACAGGTATTGAAAAACTGTTTTTT. Its translation is CATSKRGTGIEKLFF.

J is TRBJ2-1 and V is TRBV28, with a tentative D call TRBD1 (6 bases). The CDR3 extends over 14 amino acids. Trimming took off 3 bases at V and 3 bases at J, with 9 bases between the two ends. Germline lookup yields CDR1 MDHEN and CDR2 SYDVKM. The CDR3 nucleotides read TGTGCCAGCAGTTTTCTGACAGGCTACAATGAGCAGTTCTTC. Translated, it gives CASSFLTGYNEQFF. Combining the CDR3 with reference TRBV28 and TRBJ2-1 gives the whole variable domain DVKVTQSSRYLVKRTGEKVFLECVQDMDHENMFWYRQDPGLGLRLIYFSYDVKMKEKGDIPEGYSVSREKKERFSLILESASTNQTSMYLCASSFLTGYNEQFFGPGTRLTVL.

This clone was observed a single time. J is TRBJ2-7 and V is TRBV5-5, with D hard to call. The length of the CDR3 is 11 residues. From germline, CDR1 is SGHKS and CDR2 YYEKEE (reference sequence). V was pared by 4 bases and J by 0 bases, with 2 bases between. CDR3 protein: CASSVSYEQYF. The CDR3 DNA is TGTGCCAGCAGCGTCTCCTACGAGCAGTACTTC.

The chain uses TRBV6-5 and TRBJ2-3; D gene unclear. V was pared by 8 bases and J by 1 base, with 7 bases between. There are 12 residues in the CDR3. Looked up from germline, CDR1 is MNHEY and CDR2 is SVGAGI. The CDR3: CASQSGTDTQYF. Here the CDR3 DNA reads TGTGCCAGCCAAAGCGGCACAGATACGCAGTATTTT.